This T cell receptor (beta chain) was documented in a study of blood T cell repertoires in COVID-19. With 5 bases removed from V and 6 bases from J, the gap between germline ends came to 16 bases. Germline V lookup: CDR1 SEHNR, CDR2 FQNEAQ (reference sequence). The CDR3 covers 14 residues. Sequencing used immunoSEQ multiplex PCR; TCRdb keeps in-frame clones, though not all of them. The table lists under 95,000 clones, approximately 87% of them singletons. Sequencing was done on a sample of peripheral blood. This chain connects TRBV7-9 to TRBJ1-1, with D possibly matching TRBD1 (6 bases). The sequence was collected from a man at least 80 years old in a cohort sampled during active COVID-19. In DNA form, the CDR3 reads TGTGCCAGCAGCGCAGGACAGCATTGGTCTGAAGCTTTCTTT. It specifies CASSAGQHWSEAFF.